This T cell receptor (beta chain) was identified during a study of blood T cell repertoires in COVID-19. In the study overall: T cells, B-cell-depleted T cells, or PBMCs supplied cDNA or gDNA.

TCRdb's copy holds only in-frame clones and misses some; the assay was immunoSEQ multiplex PCR. This repertoire shows around 430,000 clones, 88% found once; its top ten account for roughly 12%. Germline CDR1 reads SEHNR; CDR2 reads FQNEAQ (reference sequence). V lost 11 bases to trimming and J lost 4 bases, with 15 bases between them. This CDR3 is built from 14 residues. This sequence joins TRBV7-9 and TRBJ2-6; D is possibly TRBD1 (5 bases). Sequencing input: peripheral blood. The clonotype comes from a woman aged 45-65 years with COVID-19, enrolled during active disease. DNA for the CDR3: TGTGCCCCAGAAGGGGCTCTGGGGGCCAACGTCCTGACTTTC. Its translation is CAPEGALGANVLTF.